Each of the 8 T cell receptor beta chains below was sequenced from the same sample in a study of cytomegalovirus exposure and HLA in healthy donors. Primers included in the PCR were 60 Vbeta and 13 Jbeta primers. The assay was immunoSEQ multiplex PCR, and TCRdb's table has in-frame clones only and misses some. Of 150,000 to 200,000 clones listed, around four fifths were seen once; the top ten hold under 1.5%. Sequencing used PBMCs. All receptors derive from a woman under 40 in good health and CMV-seronegative.

The V and J genes are TRBV7-6 and TRBJ2-7, with 8 bases that match TRBD2. The V and J ends lost 3 bases and 5 bases, in that order; junction bases with no gene match: 6. Germline assignment: CDR1 SGHVS and CDR2 FNYEAQ. CDR3 length equals 14 residues. CDR3 DNA sequence: TGTGCCAGCAGCTTGGGCGGGGGGTCAGACGAGCAGTACTTC. Translated: CASSLGGGSDEQYF. The full variable domain, completed using reference TRBV7-6 and TRBJ2-7, is GAGVSQSPRYKVTKRGQDVALRCDPISGHVSLYWYRQALGQGPEFLTYFNYEAQQDKSGLPNDRFSAERPEGSISTLTIQRTEQRDSAMYRCASSLGGGSDEQYFGPGTRLTVT.

The chain carries TRBV7-3 and TRBJ2-3; 9 bases are shared with TRBD1. V dropped 2 bases and J dropped 6; count of bases not matched to a gene: 6. There are 15 residues in the CDR3. Germline CDR1 and CDR2: SGHTA and FQGTGA. The CDR3 bases are TGTGCCAGCAGCTTAGGGACAGGGTGGACGGATACGCAGTATTTT. Amino acids: CASSLGTGWTDTQYF.

The chain links TRBV19 to TRBJ1-2, with 8 bases identical to TRBD1. V shed 5 bases, J shed 6 bases, and the junction held 23 bases outside the gene matches. This CDR3 comprises 19 residues. Per germline, CDR1 LNHDA and CDR2 SQIVND (reference sequence). CDR3 coding DNA: TGTGCCAGTAGTCGTCTCCCAGGTGTAGCAGGGGGCCTCGTAAATGGCTACACCTTC. As protein: CASSRLPGVAGGLVNGYTF.

The CDR3: CASSFRTANYGYTF. CDR3 coding DNA: TGCGCCAGCAGCTTCCGGACAGCTAACTATGGCTACACCTTC. The chain couples TRBV5-1 to TRBJ1-2; maybe TRBD1 (6 bases). Between the trimmed V and J ends, which lost 2 bases and 0 bases, there was a span of 8 bases. The CDR3 consists of 14 residues. Per germline, CDR1 SGHRS and CDR2 YFSETQ.

This clone was counted once. The V call is TRBV30, the J call TRBJ2-6; D unclear. V dropped 3 bases and J dropped 0 bases, with 9 bases sitting between them. This CDR3 contains 15 residues. Germline V CDR1 and CDR2: GTSNPN, SVGIG (reference sequence). The CDR3 DNA follows: TGTGCCTGGAGCGTAGCCCACTCTGGGGCCAACGTCCTGACTTTC. Its protein is CAWSVAHSGANVLTF.

There are many counts of this clone. J is TRBJ1-2 and V is TRBV6-6; D is uncertain. Deletions cut 0 bases from V and 5 bases from J, with 10 bases between. In germline, CDR1 is MNHNY, CDR2 SVGAGI (reference sequence). The CDR3 runs 14 residues. For the CDR3, the DNA is TGTGCCAGCAGTTACTCGAATTCGGGATATGGCTACACCTTC. This gives the protein CASSYSNSGYGYTF.

The V call is TRBV2, the J call TRBJ1-1, with unresolved D. Germline CDR1 is SNHLY and CDR2 is FYNNEI. There are 16 residues in the CDR3. Trimming shortened V by 6 bases and J by 4 bases, and 21 bases separated the two germline ends. CDR3 nucleotide sequence: TGTGCCAGCAGGGAACCCATGGAGGAAGATGGCACTGAAGCTTTCTTT. Protein sequence: CASREPMEEDGTEAFF.

The chain is built from TRBV5-1 and TRBJ2-3, with 10 bases that match TRBD1. CDR3 length: 13 residues. Looked up from germline, CDR1 is SGHRS and CDR2 is YFSETQ. V lost 6 bases to trimming and J lost 4 bases; unmatched junction nucleotides: 2. The CDR3 sequence: CASTGQGPDTQYF. CDR3 in DNA: TGCGCCAGCACGGGACAGGGGCCAGATACGCAGTATTTT.